The 17 T cell receptor beta chains presented below share a single source sample, sequenced in a study of T cell clonotyping in hematopoietic cell transplantation. Here immunoSEQ multiplex PCR was the method, and the copy in TCRdb shows in-frame clones only, minus some. The sample includes 7,000 to 9,000 clones, roughly 94% of them seen just once. Here the sequenced sample was peripheral blood mononuclear cells, taken 30 days after allogeneic stem cell transplant. These receptors were obtained from a male patient between 55 and 70 years old who had an allogeneic stem cell transplant from an unrelated donor, so T cells may come from the graft donor. Some clones in this sample may be carry-over from other donors' samples.

The chain combines TRBV5-5 with TRBJ1-2, with D tentatively TRBD1 (5 bases). This CDR3 is built from 16 residues. In germline, CDR1 is SGHKS, CDR2 YYEKEE (reference sequence). V was clipped by 3 bases and J by 7 bases, with 22 bases between them. The CDR3, as DNA: TGTGCCAGCAGCTCGAGACAGACGTTTCCCTGGGGTGGCTACACCTTC. It codes for CASSSRQTFPWGGYTF.

The chain carries TRBV7-2 and TRBJ2-7, with D tentatively TRBD2 (5 bases). V gave up 1 base and J gave up 7 bases, with 17 bases separating them. CDR3 length: 15 residues. The germline gives CDR1 SGHTA, CDR2 FQGNSA. The CDR3 is CASSLGKAVSGEQYF. CDR3 nucleotide sequence: TGTGCCAGCAGCTTAGGGAAGGCAGTATCGGGGGAGCAGTACTTC. The full variable domain, rest sourced from reference TRBV7-2 and TRBJ2-7, is GAGVSQSPSNKVTEKGKDVELRCDPISGHTALYWYRQSLGQGLEFLIYFQGNSAPDKSGLPSDRFSAERTGGSVSTLTIQRTQQEDSAVYLCASSLGKAVSGEQYFGPGTRLTVT.

In DNA form, the CDR3 reads TGTGCCAGCAGCCAAGATCGTAGGGGGAACGAAAAACTGTTTTTT. Protein product: CASSQDRRGNEKLFF. The V gene is TRBV14, the J gene TRBJ1-4, with D possibly TRBD1 on 6 matching bases. The CDR3 consists of 15 residues. The V end was cut by 0 bases, the J end by 8 bases, with 13 bases between. Germline values: CDR1 SGHDN, CDR2 FVKESK.

This clone was found once. A read error may produce the germline difference seen at one junction end. This sequence joins TRBV4-1 and TRBJ1-2; perhaps TRBD1 as D (6 bases). CDR3 size: 16 residues. Looked up from germline, CDR1 is MGHRA and CDR2 is YSYEKL. CDR3 coding DNA: TGCGCCAGCAGCCAAGACATAACTATTCAGGGGTATGACTACACCTTC. This codes for CASSQDITIQGYDYTF.

The V call is TRBV19, the J call TRBJ1-2, with TRBD1 as a possible D gene (6 bases). The V gene's germline CDR1 is LNHDA and CDR2 SQIVND (reference sequence). V shed 6 bases and J shed 8 bases, with 10 bases lying between them. CDR3 length equals 11 residues. CDR3 region: CASRKGGGYTF. CDR3 coding DNA: TGTGCCAGTAGGAAAGGGGGAGGCTACACCTTC.

The chain couples TRBV6-5 to TRBJ2-7; 10 bases are shared with TRBD1. Germline values: CDR1 MNHEY, CDR2 SVGAGI. This CDR3 is 15 amino acids long. Trimming removed 4 bases from V and 6 bases from J; junction bases left unmatched: 9. The CDR3 DNA follows: TGTGCCAGCAGTTGGGGAGGCGGGACAGGGGCCGAGCAGTACTTC. This codes for CASSWGGGTGAEQYF.

The chain links TRBV7-2 to TRBJ2-7; 8 bases agree with TRBD1. The CDR3 is 15 residues long. Germline V gene sequence: CDR1 SGHTA, CDR2 FQGNSA. V gave up 5 bases and J gave up 5 bases; unmatched junction bases: 11. The CDR3 sequence: CASSAQGALLHEQYF. The CDR3 region has the DNA TGTGCCAGCAGCGCCCAGGGGGCGCTTCTCCACGAGCAGTACTTC.

The chain carries TRBV7-3 and TRBJ1-3; D call uncertain. V lost 5 bases and J 4 bases, leaving 9 bases between the germline ends. CDR1 and CDR2 (germline): SGHTA, FQGTGA. The CDR3 loop spans 13 amino acids. The CDR3 region is CASSQSPGNTIYF. The CDR3 bases are TGTGCCAGCAGCCAAAGCCCCGGAAACACCATATATTTT.

On this clone itself: The junction does not match germline at one end; this may be a read error. The chain employs TRBV10-3 and TRBJ2-3, with 7 bases lining up with TRBD2. The CDR3 consists of 17 residues. Germline CDR1 ENHRY, CDR2 SYGVKD. CDR3 sequence reads: CAIRESGGGRRADTQYF. The CDR3 nucleotides are TGTGCCATCAGAGAGTCGGGGGGAGGTCGGAGGGCAGATACGCAGTATTTT.

The rearrangement links TRBV7-2 to TRBJ2-7, with TRBD1 identical over 10 bases. The germline gives CDR1 SGHTA, CDR2 FQGNSA. V trimming: 8 bases; J trimming: 3 bases; junction bases outside the gene matches: 7. This CDR3 is 14 amino acids long. This CDR3 is CASAVRTGGYEQYF. CDR3 in DNA: TGTGCCAGCGCAGTGAGGACAGGGGGCTACGAGCAGTACTTC.

The V gene is TRBV28, the J gene TRBJ2-3; D not certain. Trimming took 6 bases from V and 5 from J, leaving 15 bases between them. The CDR3 is 14 residues long. Germline V gene sequence: CDR1 MDHEN, CDR2 SYDVKM. CDR3 amino acids: CASSSPSRVDTQYF. The CDR3, as DNA: TGTGCCAGCAGCTCCCCCTCCCGGGTAGATACGCAGTATTTT.

The chain is built from TRBV23-1 and TRBJ2-5; D is ambiguous. TRBV23-1 is known as an ORF, though its function is uncertain. Trimming pared 1 base from V and 0 bases from J, leaving 6 bases between. The CDR3 loop spans 14 amino acids. CDR3 coding DNA: TGCGCCAGCAGTCAATATAGCCACCAAGAGACCCAGTACTTC. Protein: CASSQYSHQETQYF.

The chain is built from TRBV13 and TRBJ1-3, with unresolved D. The germline gives CDR1 PRHDT, CDR2 FYEKMQ (reference sequence). CDR3 length: 12 residues. The ends were cut back, 3 bases at V and 4 bases at J, with 4 bases in the middle. This chain's CDR3 is CASSLTGNTIYF. The CDR3 DNA sequence: TGTGCCAGCAGCTTGACGGGAAACACCATATATTTT.

The CDR3 spells CASSQVPENTEAFF. In DNA form, the CDR3 reads TGCGCCAGCAGCCAAGTTCCAGAGAACACTGAAGCTTTCTTT. The chain links TRBV4-1 to TRBJ1-1; D is unclear. The V and J ends lost 1 base and 1 base respectively, with 7 bases between them. The CDR3 is made up of 14 amino acids. Germline values: CDR1 MGHRA, CDR2 YSYEKL.

This clone was picked up one time. The chain employs TRBV6-1 and TRBJ1-1; possibly TRBD1 for D (5 bases). The CDR3 consists of 15 residues. Per the germline V gene, CDR1 is MNHNS and CDR2 is SASEGT. V shed 4 bases and J shed 1 base, with 13 bases lying between them. CDR3 sequence (DNA): TGTGCCAGCAGTGCCTACAAGGGACCGAACACTGAAGCTTTCTTT. Translating gives CASSAYKGPNTEAFF.

The V gene is TRBV25-1, the J gene TRBJ2-2; tentatively, D is TRBD2 (5 bases). Germline V lookup: CDR1 MGHDK, CDR2 SYGVNS. V lost 1 base, J lost 6 bases, and 9 bases lay in between. This CDR3 has 14 residues. The CDR3 DNA is TGTGCCAGCAGTGAATTGGTCGGGGCCGGGGAGCTGTTTTTT. Translation gives CASSELVGAGELFF.

V and J are TRBV7-2 and TRBJ2-3, with TRBD1 as a possible D gene (5 bases). V was shortened by 1 base and J by 3 bases, with 8 bases between the two germline ends. The CDR3 spans 14 residues. CDR1 and CDR2 from the germline V gene are SGHTA and FQGNSA. The CDR3 bases are TGTGCCAGCAGCTTAGTAAGGGGTACAGATACGCAGTATTTT. Its translation: CASSLVRGTDTQYF.